This TCR beta chain was captured by sequencing in a study of blood T cell repertoires in COVID-19. Across the whole study: Samples came from the United States, Italy and Spain, spanning acute and convalescent COVID-19.

Patients at the Seattle site were enrolled during active infection and followed longitudinally. In the source study's methods: Nucleated cell counts were estimated from reference gene primer amplification. Measured with immunoSEQ multiplex PCR; TCRdb has only the in-frame clones, and not every one. V and J calls and clone size follow that table, whereas D and trimming were derived from the DNA. The sample carries about 250,000 clones, more than 70% recorded once. The clonotype comes from a woman older than 75 with COVID-19, enrolled during active disease. Source material: peripheral blood.

This CDR3 is CASSKQDEKLFF. The CDR3 DNA is TGTGCCAGTAGTAAGCAGGATGAAAAACTGTTTTTT. The V gene is TRBV19, the J gene TRBJ1-4; D uncertain. Per the germline V gene, CDR1 is LNHDA and CDR2 is SQIVND (reference sequence). Trimming pared 4 bases from V and 6 bases from J, leaving 6 bases between. The CDR3 contains 12 residues.